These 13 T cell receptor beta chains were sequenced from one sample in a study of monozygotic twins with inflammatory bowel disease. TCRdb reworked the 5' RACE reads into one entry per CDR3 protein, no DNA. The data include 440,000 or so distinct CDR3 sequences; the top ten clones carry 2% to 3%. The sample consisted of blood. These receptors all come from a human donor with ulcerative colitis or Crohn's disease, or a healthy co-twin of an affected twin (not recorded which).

CDR3 sequence reads: CASSSTSGESYEQYF. The chain couples TRBV7-9 to TRBJ2-7; lacking DNA, the TRBD2 call made by TCRdb goes unchecked. There are 15 residues in the CDR3. The germline CDR1 and CDR2 sequences are SEHNR and FQNEAQ (reference sequence).

The CDR3 region is CATSRRTSGRFSEQYF. The genes are TRBV15 and TRBJ2-7; TCRdb's assignment of TRBD2 cannot be checked, as there is no DNA. The CDR3 contains 16 residues. Per germline, CDR1 LNHNV and CDR2 YYDKDF (reference sequence).

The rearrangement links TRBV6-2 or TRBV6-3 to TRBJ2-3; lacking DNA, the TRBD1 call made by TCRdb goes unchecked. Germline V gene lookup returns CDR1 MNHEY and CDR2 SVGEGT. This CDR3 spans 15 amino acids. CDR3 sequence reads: CASSYRDSVSHTQYF.

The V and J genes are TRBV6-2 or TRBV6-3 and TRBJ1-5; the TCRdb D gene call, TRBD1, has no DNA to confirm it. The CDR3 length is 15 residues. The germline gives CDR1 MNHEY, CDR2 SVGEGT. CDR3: CASNDRKYSNQPQHF.

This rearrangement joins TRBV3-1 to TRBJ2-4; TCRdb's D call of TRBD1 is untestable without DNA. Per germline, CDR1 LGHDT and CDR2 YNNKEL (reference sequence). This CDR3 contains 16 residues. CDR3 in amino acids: CASSQETRGAKNIQYF.

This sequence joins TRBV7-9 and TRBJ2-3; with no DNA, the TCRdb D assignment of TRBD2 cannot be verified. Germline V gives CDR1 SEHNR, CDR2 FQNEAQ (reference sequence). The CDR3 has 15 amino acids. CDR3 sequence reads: CASSPPSGSTDTQYF.

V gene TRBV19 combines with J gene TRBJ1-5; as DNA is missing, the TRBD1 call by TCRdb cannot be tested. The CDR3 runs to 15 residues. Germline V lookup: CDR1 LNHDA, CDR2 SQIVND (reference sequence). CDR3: CASSTDRYSNQPQHF.

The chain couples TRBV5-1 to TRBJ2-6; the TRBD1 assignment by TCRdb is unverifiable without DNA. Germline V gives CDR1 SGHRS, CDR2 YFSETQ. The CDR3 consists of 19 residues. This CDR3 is CASSLYTPGTLSGANVLTF. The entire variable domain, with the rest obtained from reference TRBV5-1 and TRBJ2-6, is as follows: KAGVTQTPRYLIKTRGQQVTLSCSPISGHRSVSWYQQTPGQGLQFLFEYFSETQRNKGNFPGRFSGRQFSNSRSEMNVSTLELGDSALYLCASSLYTPGTLSGANVLTFGAGSRLTVL.

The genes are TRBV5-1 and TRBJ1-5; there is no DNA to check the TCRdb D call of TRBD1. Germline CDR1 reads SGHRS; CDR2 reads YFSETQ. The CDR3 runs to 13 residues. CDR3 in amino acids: CASSLEGGQPQHF. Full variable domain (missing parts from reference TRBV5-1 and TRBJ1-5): KAGVTQTPRYLIKTRGQQVTLSCSPISGHRSVSWYQQTPGQGLQFLFEYFSETQRNKGNFPGRFSGRQFSNSRSEMNVSTLELGDSALYLCASSLEGGQPQHFGDGTRLSIL.

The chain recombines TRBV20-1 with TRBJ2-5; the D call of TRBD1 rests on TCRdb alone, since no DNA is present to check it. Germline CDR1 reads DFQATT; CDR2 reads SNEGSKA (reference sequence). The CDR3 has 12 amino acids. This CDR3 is CSATVIWETQYF.

The CDR3 spells CASRHGSSGNQPQHF. The chain has TRBV19 and TRBJ1-5. The CDR3 length is 15 residues. Per germline, CDR1 LNHDA and CDR2 SQIVND (reference sequence).

This CDR3 reads CASSVGRSRLSGEQFF. The chain combines TRBV7-2 with TRBJ2-1. In germline, CDR1 is SGHTA, CDR2 FQGNSA. This CDR3 is 16 amino acids long.

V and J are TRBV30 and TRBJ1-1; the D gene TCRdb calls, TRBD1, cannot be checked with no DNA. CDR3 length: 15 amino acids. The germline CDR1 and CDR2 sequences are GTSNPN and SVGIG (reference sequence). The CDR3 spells CASTPLGGMNTEAFF.